This is a list of T cell receptor beta chains from one sample in a study of shared clonotypes between healthy human individuals. The protocol was immunoSEQ multiplex PCR, while the TCRdb copy is restricted to in-frame clones and leaves out a portion. The sample carries more than 2 million clones, about 95% recorded once. The sample comprised naive CD8+ T cells sorted from blood. The receptors come from a man aged 18 to 29 in good health. Both conserved end residues are part of each CDR3.

v_call	cdr3_aa
TRBV10-2	CASSEGGNTEAFF
TRBV4-1	CASSQGTTQETQYF
TRBV19	CASSTSGDTGELFF
TRBV27	CASSSDRALWYEQYF
TRBV4-1	CASSRPSAGGDTDTQYF
TRBV9	CASSVDYGDSGQFF
TRBV28	CASSWFSIWFF
TRBV27	CASRFGASTDTQYF
TRBV5-8	CASSLLLDHTEAFF
TRBV2	CASSEGGSGNTIYF
TRBV25-1	CASSEFVRRMGTAYEQYF
TRBV5-1	CASSLGGNSYEQYF